This T cell receptor beta chain was sequenced during a study of tumor-infiltrating lymphocytes in primary liver carcinoma. Reverse transcription of approximately 0.55 ug total RNA with a constant-region primer produced TCR beta cDNA. Employing slightly modified ARM-PCR, three nested multiplex PCR rounds were run, and these gave rise to the TCR beta libraries. TRBV1-TRBV30 forward primers paired with a C-beta reverse primer drove the first two PCR rounds, roughly 10 cycles each. One entry per CDR3 protein results from TCRdb running MiXCR on the multiplex PCR reads. The sample gives hundreds of thousands of distinct CDR3 sequences, approximately 60% of which show up once; roughly 9% is in the top ten. The germline V gene encodes CDR1 SGHDT and CDR2 YYEEEE. V gave up 3 bases and J gave up 5 bases, with 4 bases separating them. CDR3 size: 11 residues. Unsorted whole blood yielded the blood RNA, and germline DNA was also extracted. Collection of 3 to 4 milliliters of peripheral blood took place before surgery.

This clonotype was recorded many times. Sequencing used peripheral blood. The clonotype originates from a man aged 35-49 years with primary liver carcinoma and hepatitis B virus infection. This chain connects TRBV5-6 to TRBJ2-3; no reliable D call. The CDR3 sequence: CASSSQDTQYF. The CDR3 region has the DNA TGTGCCAGCAGCTCACAAGATACGCAGTATTTT.